The 16 T cell receptor beta chains reported below all come from one sample, sequenced in a study of blood T cell repertoires in COVID-19. Data came from immunoSEQ multiplex PCR; TCRdb stores just in-frame clones and leaves some out. The repertoire consists of over 90,000 clones, with roughly four fifths occurring once and the leading ten covering over 9.5%. What was sequenced was peripheral blood. The source of these receptors is a man in his forties or fifties with active or convalescent COVID-19.

The chain carries TRBV9 and TRBJ1-5; 8 bases are shared with TRBD1. The trim removed 3 bases at V and 1 base at J, leaving 0 bases unmatched. The CDR3 loop spans 14 amino acids. Germline V gives CDR1 SGDLS, CDR2 YYNGEE. CDR3 amino acids: CASSGTGSNQPQHF. Here the CDR3 DNA reads TGTGCCAGCAGCGGGACAGGGAGCAATCAGCCCCAGCATTTT. The whole variable domain, filled in from reference TRBV9 and TRBJ1-5, reads DSGVTQTPKHLITATGQRVTLRCSPRSGDLSVYWYQQSLDQGLQFLIQYYNGEERAKGNILERFSAQQFPDLHSELNLSSLELGDSALYFCASSGTGSNQPQHFGDGTRLSIL.

The chain employs TRBV12-5 and TRBJ2-3; D perhaps matches TRBD1 (6 bases). Trimming shortened V by 1 base and J by 5 bases, and 10 bases separated the two germline ends. CDR3 length equals 14 residues. CDR1 and CDR2 from the germline V gene are LGHNT and FRNRAP. CDR3 in DNA: TGTGCTAGTGGTTTGGGGACAGATAAAGATACGCAGTATTTT. Protein: CASGLGTDKDTQYF.

The rearrangement links TRBV7-8 to TRBJ2-1; D is possibly TRBD2 (6 bases). Germline V gene data show CDR1 as SGHVS and CDR2 as FQNEAQ. The V gene lost 5 bases and the J gene lost 8 bases, with 22 bases spanning the gap. The CDR3 length is 16 residues. Here the CDR3 DNA reads TGTGCCAGCAGCCCGCGTCGTACCGGGGGAGCCGATGAGCAGTTCTTC. This translates into CASSPRRTGGADEQFF.

This chain connects TRBV6-5 to TRBJ2-7; the D gene is possibly TRBD2 (5 bases). The V end lost 4 bases, the J end lost 7 bases, and 23 bases lay between the germline ends. The CDR3 is made up of 16 amino acids. The germline V gene encodes CDR1 MNHEY and CDR2 SVGAGI. CDR3: CASSFTSLGAAGEQYF. The CDR3 DNA sequence: TGTGCCAGCAGTTTTACTAGTTTAGGCGCGGCTGGAGAGCAGTACTTC.

This chain uses TRBV6-6 with TRBJ2-5; D perhaps matches TRBD2 (5 bases). The V and J ends lost 3 bases and 2 bases respectively, with 10 bases between them. The CDR3 runs 14 residues. Germline values: CDR1 MNHNY, CDR2 SVGAGI (reference sequence). CDR3 protein: CASSYVGVQETQYF. In nucleotides, the CDR3 is TGTGCCAGCAGTTATGTCGGGGTTCAAGAGACCCAGTACTTC.

The rearrangement links TRBV6-5 to TRBJ1-2, with D tentatively TRBD1 (6 bases). V lost 5 bases and J 4 bases, leaving 11 bases between the germline ends. CDR1 MNHEY and CDR2 SVGAGI come from the germline V gene. This CDR3 has 13 residues. CDR3 bases: TGTGCCAGCAGTCGGGGACAAGCCTATGGCTACACCTTC. It is translated as CASSRGQAYGYTF.

The chain uses TRBV27 and TRBJ1-2; TRBD1 agrees at 9 bases. The CDR3 extends over 13 amino acids. Germline V lookup: CDR1 MNHEY, CDR2 SMNVEV (reference sequence). Trimming at V came to 5 bases and at J to 6 bases, leaving 4 bases not matched to a gene. CDR3 sequence reads: CASSGTGYNGYTF. CDR3 nucleotides: TGTGCCAGCAGTGGGACAGGGTATAATGGCTACACCTTC.

This clone was seen once. The chain recombines TRBV2 with TRBJ2-3, with D unresolved. CDR1 is SNHLY and CDR2 is FYNNEI in the germline V gene. CDR3 size: 14 residues. Between the trimmed V and J ends, which lost 7 bases and 3 bases, there was a span of 14 bases. The CDR3 is CASTEDTHTDTQYF. As DNA, the CDR3 is TGTGCCAGCACGGAAGACACACATACAGATACGCAGTATTTT.

J is TRBJ1-2 and V is TRBV6-5; D is ambiguous. The germline V and J ends were trimmed by 2 bases and 6 bases, with 4 bases remaining between them. The CDR3 runs 11 residues. Germline V gene data show CDR1 as MNHEY and CDR2 as SVGAGI. The CDR3 spells CASSYNNGYTF. The CDR3 DNA reads as TGTGCCAGCAGTTACAATAATGGCTACACCTTC.

The chain combines TRBV11-2 with TRBJ1-2; tentative D call: TRBD1 (5 bases). CDR3 length equals 18 residues. V was cut by 0 bases and J by 0 bases, with 17 bases left in between. From germline, CDR1 is SGHAT and CDR2 FQNNGV. CDR3 region: CASSLDGQGLPSNYGYTF. Written as DNA, the CDR3 is TGTGCCAGCAGCTTAGACGGGCAGGGCCTACCTTCTAACTATGGCTACACCTTC. The variable domain in full, completed from reference TRBV11-2 and TRBJ1-2, reads EAGVAQSPRYKIIEKRQSVAFWCNPISGHATLYWYQQILGQGPKLLIQFQNNGVVDDSQLPKDRFSAERLKGVDSTLKIQPAKLEDSAVYLCASSLDGQGLPSNYGYTFGSGTRLTVV.

This clone appeared a few times. The chain links TRBV30 to TRBJ2-2; D possibly corresponds to TRBD2 (6 bases). The CDR3 spans 15 residues. Germline CDR1 GTSNPN, CDR2 SVGIG (reference sequence). Trimming cost V 1 base and J 1 base, with 10 bases left between them. CDR3 DNA: TGTGCCTGGAGTGGGGGAGGCAGGAACACCGGGGAGCTGTTTTTT. As protein: CAWSGGGRNTGELFF.

The rearrangement links TRBV13 to TRBJ2-4; possibly TRBD2 for D (6 bases). The CDR3 length is 15 residues. CDR1 is PRHDT and CDR2 is FYEKMQ in the germline V gene (reference sequence). Between the trimmed V and J ends, which lost 3 bases and 1 base, there was a span of 10 bases. CDR3 residues: CASSLPGEAKNIQYF. CDR3 bases: TGTGCCAGCAGCTTGCCGGGGGAGGCCAAAAACATTCAGTACTTC.

Here the CDR3 reads CASGSFEPQHF. In nucleotides, the CDR3 is TGTGCCAGTGGCTCATTTGAGCCCCAGCATTTT. The V and J genes are TRBV6-5 and TRBJ1-5; no reliable D call. Trimming pared 9 bases from V and 8 bases from J, leaving 11 bases between. The length of the CDR3 is 11 residues. Germline CDR1 reads MNHEY; CDR2 reads SVGAGI.

The chain links TRBV18 to TRBJ1-6; D uncertain. Per germline, CDR1 KGHSH and CDR2 LQKENI. The CDR3 length is 13 residues. Trimming took off 5 bases at V and 6 bases at J, with 8 bases between the two ends. The CDR3 is CASSSYGNSPLHF. The CDR3 nucleotides are TGTGCCAGCTCATCTTACGGTAATTCACCCCTCCACTTT.

The chain links TRBV27 to TRBJ1-2; 9 positions match TRBD1. Per germline, CDR1 MNHEY and CDR2 SMNVEV (reference sequence). Trimming cost V 4 bases and J 2 bases; bases outside gene matches: 14. The CDR3 totals 18 residues. CDR3 in DNA: TGTGCCAGCAGTTCTTCCCGGGACAGGGTTTTCGCCAACTATGGCTACACCTTC. The encoded protein is CASSSSRDRVFANYGYTF.

The chain couples TRBV19 to TRBJ1-1; 8 bases align to TRBD1. The CDR3 runs 14 residues. V lost 11 bases and J lost 3; bases outside the gene matches: 11. Germline V gene data show CDR1 as LNHDA and CDR2 as SQIVND (reference sequence). CDR3 in DNA: TGTGCCGCCGGGCAGGGGGCTTGGGACACTGAAGCTTTCTTT. Its protein is CAAGQGAWDTEAFF.